This entry lists 3 T cell receptor beta chains sequenced from one sample in a study of identical twins. TCRdb passed the 5' RACE reads through MiXCR, listing each CDR3 protein once. The sample lists 550,000 to 800,000 distinct CDR3 sequences, less than 9% occurring once. The sample also formed part of further work on yellow fever vaccine responses in identical twins.

Specimen: PBMCs. The receptors were sampled from a woman aged 18-30 years in good health.

In this sample, this clonotype turned up a few times. This chain uses TRBV2 with TRBJ2-2, with D possibly TRBD1 on 7 matching bases. V lost 10 bases and J lost 3, with 24 bases in between. The CDR3 consists of 17 residues. Per germline, CDR1 SNHLY and CDR2 FYNNEI. The CDR3 spells CATRAGAGQPDTGELFF. The CDR3 DNA follows: TGTGCCACCCGGGCCGGTGCGGGACAGCCCGACACCGGGGAGCTGTTTTTT.

This clonotype occurred many times. The V gene is TRBV29-1, the J gene TRBJ2-1; TRBD2 aligns across 8 bases. Unmatched junction bases numbered 16, after V lost 3 bases and J lost 6 bases. CDR1 and CDR2 (germline): SQVTM, ANQGSEA. This CDR3 spans 17 amino acids. The CDR3 loop reads CSVERGLLAGLGNEQFF. The DNA of the CDR3 is TGCAGCGTTGAGAGGGGACTGCTAGCGGGTTTAGGCAATGAGCAGTTCTTC.

The genes are TRBV14 and TRBJ1-1; no clear D gene. Per germline, CDR1 SGHDN and CDR2 FVKESK. With 3 bases removed from V and 1 base from J, the gap between germline ends came to 18 bases. The CDR3 sequence is 17 residues long. This CDR3 is CASSHPKGLQKNTEAFF. DNA of the CDR3: TGTGCCAGCAGCCATCCTAAGGGCCTACAAAAGAACACTGAAGCTTTCTTT. Using reference TRBV14 and TRBJ1-1 for the parts outside the CDR3, the full variable domain is EAGVTQFPSHSVIEKGQTVTLRCDPISGHDNLYWYRRVMGKEIKFLLHFVKESKQDESGMPNNRFLAERTGGTYSTLKVQPAELEDSGVYFCASSHPKGLQKNTEAFFGQGTRLTVV.